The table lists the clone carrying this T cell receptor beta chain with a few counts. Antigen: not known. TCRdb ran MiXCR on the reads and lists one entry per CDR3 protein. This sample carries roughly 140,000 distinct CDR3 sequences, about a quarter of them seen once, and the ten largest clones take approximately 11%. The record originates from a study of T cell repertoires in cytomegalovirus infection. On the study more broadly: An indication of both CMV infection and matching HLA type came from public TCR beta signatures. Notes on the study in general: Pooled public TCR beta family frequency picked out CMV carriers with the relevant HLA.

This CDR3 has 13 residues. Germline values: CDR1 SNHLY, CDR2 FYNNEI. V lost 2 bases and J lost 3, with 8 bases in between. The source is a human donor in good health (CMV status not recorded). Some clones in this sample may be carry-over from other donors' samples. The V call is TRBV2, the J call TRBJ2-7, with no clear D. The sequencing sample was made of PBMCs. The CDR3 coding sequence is TGTGCCAGCAGTGAACGGCAGCTCTACGAGCAGTACTTC. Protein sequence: CASSERQLYEQYF.